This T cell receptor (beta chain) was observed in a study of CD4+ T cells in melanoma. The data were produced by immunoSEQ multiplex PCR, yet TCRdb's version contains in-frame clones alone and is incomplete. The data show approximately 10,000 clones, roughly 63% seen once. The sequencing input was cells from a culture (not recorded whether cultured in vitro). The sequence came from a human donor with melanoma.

The CDR3: CASSLFPGQETQYF. The CDR3 nucleotides are TGTGCCAGCAGCTTGTTCCCAGGCCAAGAGACCCAGTACTTC. The genes are TRBV5-5 and TRBJ2-5; D gene unclear. CDR3 length equals 14 residues. Deletions cut 1 base from V and 1 base from J, with 8 bases between. The germline gives CDR1 SGHKS, CDR2 YYEKEE (reference sequence).